The present entry profiles one TCR beta chain with its context. The antigen is unknown. The use of a sample-barcoded 5' primer and a J-beta primer mix characterized a second PCR of about 7 to 12 cycles. Per sample, CDR3-containing paired-end reads numbered at least 2.5 million. From the 5' RACE reads, TCRdb called clonotypes with MiXCR, one entry per CDR3 protein. The sample has 1,100,000 or so distinct CDR3 sequences; 40% to 50% are singletons. The sample comes from a study of blood T cells in healthy people across ages. Findings and caveats of the study: More naive CD4+ cells and higher diversity marked long-lived donors relative to aged donors. Shifts in expanded clonotypes may have been confounded by donor CMV status, which was unknown.

CDR1 and CDR2 from the germline V gene are ENHRY and SYGVKD. This CDR3 comprises 11 residues. V was pared by 4 bases and J by 11 bases, with 11 bases between. Sequencing used blood. The chain employs TRBV10-3 and TRBJ2-5; D is uncertain. This receptor was taken from a woman in her sixties or seventies in good health. CDR3 DNA: TGTGCCATCAGTGCTGGCAATGAGCAGTACTTC. This sequence encodes CAISAGNEQYF.